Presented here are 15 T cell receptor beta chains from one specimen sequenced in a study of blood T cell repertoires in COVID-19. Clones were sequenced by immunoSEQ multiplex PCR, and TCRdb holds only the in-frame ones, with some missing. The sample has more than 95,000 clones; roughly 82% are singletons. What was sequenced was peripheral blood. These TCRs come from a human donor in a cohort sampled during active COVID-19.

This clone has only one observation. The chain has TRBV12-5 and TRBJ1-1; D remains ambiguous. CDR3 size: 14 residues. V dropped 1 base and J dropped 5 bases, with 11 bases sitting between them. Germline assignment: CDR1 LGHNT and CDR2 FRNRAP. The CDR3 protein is CASGLEKRITEAFF. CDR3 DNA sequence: TGTGCTAGTGGTTTGGAAAAGAGAATTACTGAAGCTTTCTTT. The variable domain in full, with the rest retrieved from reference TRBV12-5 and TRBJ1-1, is DARVTQTPRHKVTEMGQEVTMRCQPILGHNTVFWYRQTMMQGLELLAYFRNRAPLDDSGMPKDRFSAEMPDATLATLKIQPSEPRDSAVYFCASGLEKRITEAFFGQGTRLTVV.

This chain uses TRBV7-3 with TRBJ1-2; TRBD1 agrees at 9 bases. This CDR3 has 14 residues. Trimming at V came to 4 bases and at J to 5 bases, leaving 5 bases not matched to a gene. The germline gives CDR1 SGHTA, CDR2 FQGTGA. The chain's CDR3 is CASSSSGTGYGYTF. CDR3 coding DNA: TGTGCCAGCAGCTCCTCCGGGACAGGGTATGGCTACACCTTC.

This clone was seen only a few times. The CDR3 spells CASSSQNGGDTEAFF. In nucleotides, the CDR3 is TGTGCCAGCAGCTCACAAAACGGGGGAGACACTGAAGCTTTCTTT. The gene calls are TRBV5-4 and TRBJ1-1, with D possibly TRBD1 on 5 matching bases. The CDR3 spans 15 residues. V lost 3 bases, J lost 3 bases, and 15 bases lay in between. In germline, CDR1 is SGHNT, CDR2 YYREEE (reference sequence).

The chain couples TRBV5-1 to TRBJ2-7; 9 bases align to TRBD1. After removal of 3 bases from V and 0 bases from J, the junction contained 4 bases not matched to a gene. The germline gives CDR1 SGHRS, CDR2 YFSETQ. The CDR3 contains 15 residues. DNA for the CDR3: TGCGCCAGCAGCTGGGGACAGGGAGGCTCCTACGAGCAGTACTTC. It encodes CASSWGQGGSYEQYF.

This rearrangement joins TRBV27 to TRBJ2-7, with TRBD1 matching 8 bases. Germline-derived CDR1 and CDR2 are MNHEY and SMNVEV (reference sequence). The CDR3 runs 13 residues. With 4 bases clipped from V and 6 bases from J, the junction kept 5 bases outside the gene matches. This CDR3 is CASSWGTGGEQYF. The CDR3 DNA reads TGTGCCAGCAGTTGGGGGACAGGAGGCGAGCAGTACTTC.

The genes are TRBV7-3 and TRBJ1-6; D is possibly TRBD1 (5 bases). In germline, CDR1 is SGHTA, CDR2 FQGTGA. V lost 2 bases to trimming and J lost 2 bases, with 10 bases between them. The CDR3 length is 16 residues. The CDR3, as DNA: TGTGCCAGCAGCTTAGACGGGGGAGCCTATAATTCACCCCTCCACTTT. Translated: CASSLDGGAYNSPLHF.

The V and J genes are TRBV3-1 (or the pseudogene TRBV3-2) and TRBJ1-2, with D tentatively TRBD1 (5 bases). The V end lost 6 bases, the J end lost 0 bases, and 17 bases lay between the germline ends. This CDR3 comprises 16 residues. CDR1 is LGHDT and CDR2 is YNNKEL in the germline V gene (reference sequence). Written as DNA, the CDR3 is TGTGCCAGCAGACTCCTTAAAGGAGGGGCTAACTATGGCTACACCTTC. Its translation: CASRLLKGGANYGYTF.

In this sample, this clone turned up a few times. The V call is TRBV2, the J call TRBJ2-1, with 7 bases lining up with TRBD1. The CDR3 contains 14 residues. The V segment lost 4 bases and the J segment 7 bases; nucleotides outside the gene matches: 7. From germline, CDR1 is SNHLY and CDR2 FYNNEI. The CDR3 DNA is TGTGCCAGCAGTGCACAGGGGCTGGGGAATGAGCAGTTCTTC. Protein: CASSAQGLGNEQFF.

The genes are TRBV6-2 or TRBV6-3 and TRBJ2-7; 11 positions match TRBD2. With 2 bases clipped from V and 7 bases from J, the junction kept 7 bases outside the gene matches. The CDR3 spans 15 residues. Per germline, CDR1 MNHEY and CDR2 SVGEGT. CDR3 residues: CASSYRSSGGTEQYF. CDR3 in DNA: TGTGCCAGCAGTTACCGGTCTAGCGGGGGGACAGAGCAGTACTTC.

The CDR3 is CASSELRRGGRGNEQFF. For the CDR3, the DNA is TGCGCCAGCAGTGAGTTACGGCGGGGGGGCCGAGGGAATGAGCAGTTCTTC. This chain uses TRBV10-2 with TRBJ2-1; 9 positions agree with TRBD2. CDR1 and CDR2 from the germline V gene are WSHSY and SAAADI. V shed 1 base, J shed 7 bases, and the junction held 11 bases outside the gene matches. The CDR3 has 17 amino acids.

CDR3: CATAPNSGNTIYF. The CDR3 region has the DNA TGTGCCACTGCGCCAAACTCTGGAAACACCATATATTTT. The chain joins TRBV11-2 to TRBJ1-3; D is ambiguous. V gave up 10 bases and J gave up 0 bases, with 10 bases separating them. Germline V gene sequence: CDR1 SGHAT, CDR2 FQNNGV. The length of the CDR3 is 13 residues. Looking up the rest from reference TRBV11-2 and TRBJ1-3 gives the full variable domain: EAGVAQSPRYKIIEKRQSVAFWCNPISGHATLYWYQQILGQGPKLLIQFQNNGVVDDSQLPKDRFSAERLKGVDSTLKIQPAKLEDSAVYLCATAPNSGNTIYFGEGSWLTVV.

In DNA, the CDR3 is TGTGCCTGGAGTACCACTGGACAGGTGAACACTGAAGCTTTCTTT. Encoded protein: CAWSTTGQVNTEAFF. The V and J genes are TRBV30 and TRBJ1-1; 7 bases are a match to TRBD1. Germline V gene lookup returns CDR1 GTSNPN and CDR2 SVGIG (reference sequence). With 2 bases clipped from V and 0 bases from J, the junction kept 6 bases outside the gene matches. The CDR3 has 15 residues.

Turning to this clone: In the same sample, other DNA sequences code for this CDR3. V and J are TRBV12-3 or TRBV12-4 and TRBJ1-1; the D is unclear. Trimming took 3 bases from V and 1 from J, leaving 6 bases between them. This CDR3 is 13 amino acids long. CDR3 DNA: TGTGCCAGCAGTTTTGCGGGGAACACTGAAGCTTTCTTT. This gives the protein CASSFAGNTEAFF.

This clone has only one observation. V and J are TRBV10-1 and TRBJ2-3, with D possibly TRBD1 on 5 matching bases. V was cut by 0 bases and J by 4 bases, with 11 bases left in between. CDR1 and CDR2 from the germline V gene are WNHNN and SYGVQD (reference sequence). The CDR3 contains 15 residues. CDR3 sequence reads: CASSESSQGADTQYF. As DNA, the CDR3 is TGCGCCAGCAGTGAGTCCTCTCAAGGGGCAGATACGCAGTATTTT.

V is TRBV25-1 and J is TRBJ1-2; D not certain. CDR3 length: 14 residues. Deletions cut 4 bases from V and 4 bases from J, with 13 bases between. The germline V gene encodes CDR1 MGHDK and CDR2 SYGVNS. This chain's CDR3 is CASSGRPDFYGYTF. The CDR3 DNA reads TGTGCCAGCAGTGGACGACCGGACTTCTATGGCTACACCTTC.